This TCR beta chain is from a study of read filtering for tumor transcriptome and immune sequencing. For the study at large: RNA-seq yielded only roughly 75 to 1,300 TCR reads, IR-seq about 4 to 11 million.

Sampling of bone marrow took place during active disease in every patient. This clonotype was counted only a few times. The V end lost 2 bases, the J end lost 6 bases, and 7 bases lay between the germline ends. The CDR3 runs 13 residues. Looked up from germline, CDR1 is MGHRA and CDR2 is YSYEKL. The library was built from 400 ng RNA with molecular barcoded adaptors for alpha/delta and beta/gamma chains. TCRdb passed the reads through MiXCR, listing each CDR3 protein once. This table has 75,000 to 95,000 distinct CDR3 sequences, under 25% appearing once. What was sequenced was a population of CD138-negative cells sorted from bone marrow. The source of this sequence is a donor at least 40 years old with multiple myeloma. The rearrangement uses TRBV4-1 and TRBJ2-2; D not certain. This chain's CDR3 is CASSQKESGELFF. The CDR3 DNA reads TGCGCCAGCAGCCAAAAGGAGTCCGGGGAGCTGTTTTTT.